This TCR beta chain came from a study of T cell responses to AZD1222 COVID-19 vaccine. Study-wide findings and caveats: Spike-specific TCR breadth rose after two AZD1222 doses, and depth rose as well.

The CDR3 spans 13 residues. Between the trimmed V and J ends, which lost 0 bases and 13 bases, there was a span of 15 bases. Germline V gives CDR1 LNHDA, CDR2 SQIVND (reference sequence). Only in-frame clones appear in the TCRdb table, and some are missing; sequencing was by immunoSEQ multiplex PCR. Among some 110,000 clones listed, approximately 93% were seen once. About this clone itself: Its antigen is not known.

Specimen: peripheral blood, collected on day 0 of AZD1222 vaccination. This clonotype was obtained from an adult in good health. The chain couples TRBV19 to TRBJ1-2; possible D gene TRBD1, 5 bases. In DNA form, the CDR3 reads TGTGCCAGTAGTATAGATGGGTGGGGCGAGCGCACCTTC. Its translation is CASSIDGWGERTF.